This T cell receptor (beta chain) was recovered during a study of cytomegalovirus exposure and HLA in healthy donors. V lost 11 bases to trimming and J lost 5 bases, with 18 bases between them. Germline loops: CDR1 SNHLY, CDR2 FYNNEI. The CDR3 spans 14 residues. Use of 60 Vbeta and 13 Jbeta primers characterized the PCR. Sequencing was performed with immunoSEQ multiplex PCR; in TCRdb, only in-frame clones are kept and a portion is missing. This sample yields about 110,000 clones, of which roughly four fifths are seen a single time; 1.6% belongs to the top ten. This chain joins TRBV2 and TRBJ2-2; a weak D match, TRBD2 (7 bases). The receptor comes from a man aged 50 to 60 in good health and CMV-seronegative. The sequenced material came from PBMCs. The CDR3 DNA is TGTGCCCCCAAGGGAGGGGGTGAGACCGGGGAGCTGTTTTTT. This translates into CAPKGGGETGELFF.